Below are 3 T cell receptor beta chains sequenced from a single sample in a study of type 1 regulatory T cells (dated by TCRdb to the early 2020s). The sequencing machine was an Illumina MiSeq. TCRdb took the public reads, trimmed them with fastp at Q25, ran MiXCR for clone calling and kept in-frame beta chains. Each CDR3 protein gets just one entry, which takes the most common genes and DNA from the rows behind it. A total of about 23,000 distinct CDR3 sequences appear in this sample, roughly half of them only once. About 4.9% of the sample lies in the top ten. Antigen specificity for these receptors is unknown. The specimen was cultured T cells, either the whole culture or a sorted T cell fraction (not recorded which). The receptors stem from a human donor in good health.

CDR3 nucleotides: TGTGCCTGGAGTCTCAGGGCAAAATCGGGAAACACCATATATTTT. Translated: CAWSLRAKSGNTIYF. The chain uses TRBV30 and TRBJ1-3; tentative D call: TRBD1 (5 bases). Trimming took off 2 bases at V and 4 bases at J, with 15 bases between the two ends. This CDR3 region has 15 residues. Germline loops: CDR1 GTSNPN, CDR2 SVGIG (reference sequence). The variable domain in full, with the rest retrieved from reference TRBV30 and TRBJ1-3, is SQTIHQWPATLVQPVGSPLSLECTVEGTSNPNLYWYRQAAGRGLQLLFYSVGIGQISSEVPQNLSASRPQDRQFILSSKKLLLSDSGFYLCAWSLRAKSGNTIYFGEGSWLTVV.

This clonotype has more than one count but fewer than ten. This chain links TRBV2 with TRBJ2-7; TRBD2 aligns across 8 bases. Looked up from germline, CDR1 is SNHLY and CDR2 is FYNNEI. J gave up 4 bases and V 4 bases, and 9 bases lay outside the gene matches. The CDR3 is 15 amino acids. CDR3 DNA sequence: TGTGCCAGCAGTGTAAGCGGGGGAGGACCTTACGAGCAGTACTTC. This codes for CASSVSGGGPYEQYF.

With regard to this clonotype: Lacking the conserved final phenylalanine or tryptophan, this CDR3 likely reflects a read error. The chain couples TRBV5-1 to TRBJ1-2, with unresolved D. Germline CDR1 and CDR2: SGHRS and YFSETQ. The CDR3 is 14 amino acids. The CDR3 nucleotides are TGCGCCGGCAGCTTGGCCGGGCTGAACTATGGCTACACCTAC. Protein: CAGSLAGLNYGYTY.